These 29 T cell receptor beta chains originate from one sample sequenced in a study of T cell responses to AZD1222 COVID-19 vaccine. TCRdb's copy holds only in-frame clones and misses some; the assay was immunoSEQ multiplex PCR. The profile covers some 140,000 clones, with about 93% appearing a single time and approximately 7% taken by the ten largest. Specimen: peripheral blood, collected 28 days after the second AZD1222 dose. The receptors come from an adult who received the AZD1222 COVID-19 vaccine.

As to this clone: This sample includes further DNA sequences coding for the same CDR3. V gene TRBV5-1 combines with J gene TRBJ1-5; D gene uncertain. The V gene's germline CDR1 is SGHRS and CDR2 YFSETQ. V was shortened by 0 bases and J by 3 bases, with 4 bases between the two germline ends. This CDR3 spans 13 amino acids. The CDR3 loop reads CASSLGPNQPQHF. The CDR3 nucleotides read TGCGCCAGCAGCTTGGGCCCCAATCAGCCCCAGCATTTT.

This clone was counted once. This chain uses TRBV2 with TRBJ1-2; D is undetermined. V lost 6 bases and J lost 6, with 14 bases in between. The CDR3 loop spans 13 amino acids. Germline CDR1 reads SNHLY; CDR2 reads FYNNEI. The CDR3 protein is CASRTDQRDGYTF. The CDR3 DNA is TGTGCCAGCAGGACGGACCAACGGGATGGCTACACCTTC.

V gene TRBV19 combines with J gene TRBJ2-7; 10 bases fit TRBD2. This CDR3 spans 15 amino acids. The J segment lost 2 bases and the V segment lost 0 bases, leaving 1 base of the junction unmatched. In germline, CDR1 is LNHDA, CDR2 SQIVND (reference sequence). The CDR3 nucleotides read TGTGCCAGTAGTATAGATAGCGGGGGGACCTACGAGCAGTACTTC. Translation gives CASSIDSGGTYEQYF.

V usage is TRBV28 and J usage is TRBJ2-2; TRBD1 aligns across 7 bases. Germline values: CDR1 MDHEN, CDR2 SYDVKM. The CDR3 has 16 amino acids. V dropped 5 bases and J dropped 2; count of bases not matched to a gene: 8. CDR3 residues: CASSPIGQENTGELFF. CDR3 in DNA: TGTGCCAGCAGTCCTATTGGACAGGAAAACACCGGGGAGCTGTTTTTT.

The V gene is TRBV18, the J gene TRBJ1-3; TRBD1 agrees at 7 bases. Germline values: CDR1 KGHSH, CDR2 LQKENI. Trimming at V came to 6 bases and at J to 0 bases, leaving 5 bases not matched to a gene. The CDR3 consists of 15 residues. In DNA, the CDR3 is TGTGCCAGCTCGCGGACAGGTGCCTCTGGAAACACCATATATTTT. Translating it yields CASSRTGASGNTIYF.

The chain employs TRBV29-1 and TRBJ1-2; no clear D. The V and J ends lost 3 bases and 2 bases respectively, with 7 bases between them. The length of the CDR3 is 12 residues. Germline CDR1 and CDR2: SQVTM and ANQGSEA. The CDR3 DNA reads as TGCAGCGTTGATCACAACAACTATGGCTACACCTTC. Amino acid sequence: CSVDHNNYGYTF.

This CDR3 reads CASSRQGQNYGYTF. The CDR3 DNA is TGCGCCAGCAGCCGACAGGGGCAGAACTATGGCTACACCTTC. This sequence joins TRBV5-1 and TRBJ1-2; TRBD1 matches at 8 bases. Germline V lookup: CDR1 SGHRS, CDR2 YFSETQ. The CDR3 consists of 14 residues. Trimming took 4 bases from V and 2 from J; bases not matched to a gene: 4. The complete variable domain, with remaining parts taken from reference TRBV5-1 and TRBJ1-2, reads KAGVTQTPRYLIKTRGQQVTLSCSPISGHRSVSWYQQTPGQGLQFLFEYFSETQRNKGNFPGRFSGRQFSNSRSEMNVSTLELGDSALYLCASSRQGQNYGYTFGSGTRLTVV.

This clone came up once. The V gene is TRBV5-4, the J gene TRBJ2-1; 10 bases agree with TRBD2. The CDR3 extends over 15 amino acids. V lost 4 bases to trimming and J lost 1 base; unmatched junction nucleotides: 2. From germline, CDR1 is SGHNT and CDR2 YYREEE (reference sequence). The chain's CDR3 is CASSAAGGSYNEQFF. The CDR3 DNA reads TGTGCCAGCAGCGCAGCGGGGGGGTCCTACAATGAGCAGTTCTTC.

The chain is built from TRBV3-1 (or the pseudogene TRBV3-2) and TRBJ1-5, with TRBD1 matching 8 bases. This CDR3 has 13 residues. Germline V gives CDR1 LGHDT, CDR2 YNNKEL (reference sequence). Trimming cost V 4 bases and J 6 bases; bases outside gene matches: 2. CDR3 sequence (DNA): TGTGCCAGCAGCCTCAGGGGGCCTCAGCCCCAGCATTTT. Its protein is CASSLRGPQPQHF.

The chain couples TRBV7-8 to TRBJ2-1; D is undetermined. CDR3 length equals 12 residues. V was pared by 2 bases and J by 10 bases, with 9 bases between. In germline, CDR1 is SGHVS, CDR2 FQNEAQ. The CDR3 DNA sequence: TGTGCCAGCAGCTTACGGGTAGAAGAGCAGTTCTTC. This codes for CASSLRVEEQFF. The entire variable domain, with the rest obtained from reference TRBV7-8 and TRBJ2-1, is as follows: GAGVSQSPRYKVAKRGQDVALRCDPISGHVSLFWYQQALGQGPEFLTYFQNEAQLDKSGLPSDRFFAERPEGSVSTLKIQRTQQEDSAVYLCASSLRVEEQFFGPGTRLTVL.

This chain links TRBV7-9 with TRBJ1-1; 7 bases line up with TRBD1. The CDR3 extends over 14 amino acids. The V gene end was trimmed by 4 bases and the J gene end by 9 bases; junction bases not matched to a gene: 11. The germline gives CDR1 SEHNR, CDR2 FQNEAQ (reference sequence). CDR3 amino acids: CASSSAGTVGKAFF. The CDR3 coding sequence is TGTGCCAGCAGCTCGGCCGGGACAGTTGGGAAAGCTTTCTTT.

The V gene is TRBV12-3 or TRBV12-4, the J gene TRBJ2-3, with 7 bases identical to TRBD1. The CDR3 contains 13 residues. V gave up 5 bases and J gave up 4 bases; unmatched junction bases: 3. CDR3 loop: CASSKTGPDTQYF. CDR3 nucleotides: TGTGCCAGCAGTAAGACAGGGCCAGATACGCAGTATTTT.

The chain has TRBV19 and TRBJ2-1; 11 nucleotides agree with TRBD2. This CDR3 has 15 residues. Germline V gives CDR1 LNHDA, CDR2 SQIVND (reference sequence). V was pared by 5 bases and J by 6 bases, with 6 bases of the junction left unmatched. CDR3 DNA: TGTGCCAGTAGTTTACTAGCGGGGGCCATCAATGAGCAGTTCTTC. Protein sequence: CASSLLAGAINEQFF.

This chain links TRBV10-3 with TRBJ2-2, with 7 bases that match TRBD2. Germline V gives CDR1 ENHRY, CDR2 SYGVKD. This CDR3 has 15 residues. V shed 6 bases, J shed 2 bases, and the junction held 6 bases outside the gene matches. The CDR3 nucleotides are TGTGCCATCAGAGACTCTAGCGGAAACACCGGGGAGCTGTTTTTT. It codes for CAIRDSSGNTGELFF.

The rearrangement uses TRBV6-1 and TRBJ2-1; D possibly corresponds to TRBD1 (6 bases). CDR1 and CDR2 (germline): MNHNS, SASEGT. V was cut by 3 bases and J by 8 bases, with 14 bases left in between. The CDR3 length is 14 residues. The CDR3 reads CASSDLRSGDEQFF. In DNA, the CDR3 is TGTGCCAGCAGTGATCTTCGGTCAGGGGATGAGCAGTTCTTC.

This rearrangement joins TRBV6-5 to TRBJ2-5, with TRBD1 matching over 7 bases. Germline assignment: CDR1 MNHEY and CDR2 SVGAGI. V lost 1 base, J lost 8 bases, and 7 bases stayed unmatched. The CDR3 covers 14 residues. This chain's CDR3 is CASSYLGGRTTQYF. The CDR3 DNA is TGTGCCAGCAGTTACTTAGGGGGCAGGACTACCCAGTACTTC.

The J gene is TRBJ2-5, the V gene TRBV28, with D possibly being TRBD1 or TRBD2 (5 bases each). Germline V lookup: CDR1 MDHEN, CDR2 SYDVKM. The CDR3 has 13 amino acids. V was cut by 5 bases and J by 4 bases, with 11 bases left in between. The chain's CDR3 is CASSPPGRETQYF. The CDR3 DNA reads as TGTGCCAGCAGTCCACCGGGACGAGAGACCCAGTACTTC.

The rearrangement links TRBV3-1 (or the pseudogene TRBV3-2) to TRBJ2-2; unclear D gene. V was pared by 1 base and J by 2 bases, with 17 bases between. The length of the CDR3 is 18 residues. From germline, CDR1 is LGHDT and CDR2 YNNKEL (reference sequence). In nucleotides, the CDR3 is TGTGCCAGCAGCCAAGCTTTAGGCGGCTCGATCAACACCGGGGAGCTGTTTTTT. Amino acids: CASSQALGGSINTGELFF.

This sequence joins TRBV3-1 (or the pseudogene TRBV3-2) and TRBJ1-4; tentative D call: TRBD1 (6 bases). V dropped 0 bases and J dropped 5 bases, with 16 bases sitting between them. CDR1 is LGHDT and CDR2 is YNNKEL in the germline V gene (reference sequence). The CDR3 spans 17 residues. For the CDR3, the DNA is TGTGCCAGCAGCCAAGATAGAACAGGGCTCTCGAATGAAAAACTGTTTTTT. Its translation: CASSQDRTGLSNEKLFF.

The rearrangement links TRBV6-5 to TRBJ1-1, with 8 bases identical to TRBD1. CDR1 is MNHEY and CDR2 is SVGAGI in the germline V gene. V dropped 6 bases and J dropped 7; count of bases not matched to a gene: 7. The CDR3 is 13 residues long. This CDR3 is CASSQQGDSEAFF. In DNA form, the CDR3 reads TGTGCCAGCAGCCAACAGGGGGATAGTGAAGCTTTCTTT.

The chain employs TRBV4-1 and TRBJ1-1; 9 nucleotides align to TRBD1. Germline V gives CDR1 MGHRA, CDR2 YSYEKL. After removal of 0 bases from V and 5 bases from J, the junction contained 4 bases not matched to a gene. The CDR3 runs 15 residues. CDR3 in DNA: TGCGCCAGCAGCCAAGAGACAGGGGGGGGGACTGAAGCTTTCTTT. Its protein product is CASSQETGGGTEAFF.

This chain uses TRBV10-3 with TRBJ2-1, with a tentative D call TRBD1 (5 bases). This CDR3 has 14 residues. Deletions cut 8 bases from V and 4 bases from J, with 15 bases between. Per the germline V gene, CDR1 is ENHRY and CDR2 is SYGVKD. The CDR3: CAIAGRSQYNEQFF. In DNA form, the CDR3 reads TGTGCCATCGCAGGGCGGTCGCAATACAATGAGCAGTTCTTC.

This chain uses TRBV5-6 with TRBJ1-6; the D is unclear. Germline V gene sequence: CDR1 SGHDT, CDR2 YYEEEE. V was cut by 4 bases and J by 1 base, with 12 bases left in between. This CDR3 has 16 residues. This CDR3 reads CASSMPRGSYNSPLHF. In DNA form, the CDR3 reads TGTGCCAGCAGCATGCCCCGGGGATCCTATAATTCACCCCTCCACTTT.

This clone was seen once. V usage is TRBV6-6 and J usage is TRBJ1-1; TRBD1 aligns across 7 bases. Looked up from germline, CDR1 is MNHNY and CDR2 is SVGAGI (reference sequence). Trimming took 7 bases from V and 1 from J; bases not matched to a gene: 6. This CDR3 is 14 amino acids long. The CDR3 loop reads CASTVGQQNTEAFF. DNA for the CDR3: TGTGCCAGCACCGTGGGACAGCAGAACACTGAAGCTTTCTTT.

The chain is built from TRBV3-1 (or the pseudogene TRBV3-2) and TRBJ2-6; no clear D gene. Between the trimmed V and J ends, which lost 0 bases and 13 bases, there was a span of 7 bases. Germline assignment: CDR1 LGHDT and CDR2 YNNKEL (reference sequence). The length of the CDR3 is 12 residues. The CDR3 sequence is CASSQDTRVLTF. CDR3 bases: TGTGCCAGCAGCCAAGACACCCGGGTCCTGACTTTC.

The chain uses TRBV28 and TRBJ2-7, with D possibly TRBD2 on 5 matching bases. Germline assignment: CDR1 MDHEN and CDR2 SYDVKM. The CDR3 extends over 14 amino acids. V was pared by 8 bases and J by 4 bases, with 18 bases between. The chain's CDR3 is CASVTTSSGYEQYF. CDR3 coding DNA: TGTGCCAGCGTGACTACATCCTCAGGTTACGAGCAGTACTTC.

V gene TRBV2 combines with J gene TRBJ1-3; D unresolved. The CDR3 has 13 amino acids. Germline lookup yields CDR1 SNHLY and CDR2 FYNNEI. Between the trimmed V and J ends, which lost 8 bases and 4 bases, there was a span of 12 bases. The CDR3 sequence is CASRPAVGNTIYF. The CDR3 nucleotides are TGTGCCAGCCGGCCGGCAGTCGGAAACACCATATATTTT.

V is TRBV28 and J is TRBJ2-2; a weak D match, TRBD2 (6 bases). Trimming removed 0 bases from V and 4 bases from J, with 6 bases in between. The germline gives CDR1 MDHEN, CDR2 SYDVKM. The CDR3 loop spans 14 amino acids. CDR3 in DNA: TGTGCCAGCAGTTTATGGGGGGGCACCGGGGAGCTGTTTTTT. It codes for CASSLWGGTGELFF.

V gene TRBV19 combines with J gene TRBJ1-5; unclear D gene. From germline, CDR1 is LNHDA and CDR2 SQIVND (reference sequence). Trimming left V 5 bases short and J 6 bases short, with 17 bases between. The CDR3 length is 15 residues. CDR3 in amino acids: CASSSAVSPGQPQHF. In DNA form, the CDR3 reads TGTGCCAGTAGTTCGGCGGTTTCACCGGGTCAGCCCCAGCATTTT.